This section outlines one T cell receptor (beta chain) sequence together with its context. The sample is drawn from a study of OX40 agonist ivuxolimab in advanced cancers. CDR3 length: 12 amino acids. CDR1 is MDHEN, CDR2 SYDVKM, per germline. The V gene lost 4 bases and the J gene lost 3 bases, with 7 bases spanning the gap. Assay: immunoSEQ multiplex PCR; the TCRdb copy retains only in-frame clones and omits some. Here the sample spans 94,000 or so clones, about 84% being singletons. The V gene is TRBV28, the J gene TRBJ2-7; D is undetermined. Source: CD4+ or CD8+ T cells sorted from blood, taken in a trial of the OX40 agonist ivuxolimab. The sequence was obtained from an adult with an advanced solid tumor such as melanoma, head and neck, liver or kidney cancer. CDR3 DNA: TGTGCCAGCAGTTGGGTCGGCTACGAGCAGTACTTC. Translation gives CASSWVGYEQYF.